The 2 T cell receptor beta chains listed next were all sequenced from one sample in a study of blood T cell repertoires in COVID-19. Produced via immunoSEQ multiplex PCR; TCRdb's table is partial and in-frame only. In the table there are 350,000 to 550,000 clones, about 90% of which are singletons. The sequenced sample consisted of PBMCs or T cells enriched from blood (not recorded which). These receptors came from a young woman with acute COVID-19.

This chain connects TRBV6-5 to TRBJ2-5; TRBD2 matches at 7 bases. With 2 bases clipped from V and 3 bases from J, the junction kept 6 bases outside the gene matches. The CDR3 totals 15 residues. Germline V gene sequence: CDR1 MNHEY, CDR2 SVGAGI. The chain's CDR3 is CASSYGGRGEETQYF. CDR3 DNA sequence: TGTGCCAGCAGTTACGGAGGACGGGGGGAAGAGACCCAGTACTTC.

The chain links TRBV11-2 to TRBJ1-6; a possible D gene is TRBD1 (5 bases). Germline V gives CDR1 SGHAT, CDR2 FQNNGV. This CDR3 comprises 13 residues. The ends were cut back, 6 bases at V and 8 bases at J, with 11 bases in the middle. The CDR3 sequence is CASRPQVHSPLHF. For the CDR3, the DNA is TGTGCCAGCAGACCACAGGTGCATTCACCCCTCCACTTT. Drawing the rest from reference TRBV11-2 and TRBJ1-6, the complete variable domain is EAGVAQSPRYKIIEKRQSVAFWCNPISGHATLYWYQQILGQGPKLLIQFQNNGVVDDSQLPKDRFSAERLKGVDSTLKIQPAKLEDSAVYLCASRPQVHSPLHFGNGTRLTVT.